The entry below describes one T cell receptor beta chain. What it binds is not known. This sample is drawn from a study of T cell responses to AZD1222 COVID-19 vaccine. Study observations and caveats: Only a handful of AZD1222 recipients, roughly 6 in all, had baseline seropositivity.

J was trimmed by 5 bases and V by 6 bases; bases with no gene match: 9. Germline V lookup: CDR1 MNHEY, CDR2 SVGAGI. The CDR3 extends over 14 amino acids. Sequencing was performed with immunoSEQ multiplex PCR; in TCRdb, only in-frame clones are kept and a portion is missing. The sample records about 97,000 clones, around nine tenths being singletons. The TCR originated in an adult in good health. The chain recombines TRBV6-5 with TRBJ1-1, with TRBD1 matching over 7 bases. This material consisted of peripheral blood, taken on day 0 of AZD1222 vaccination. The CDR3: CASRRQGMGTEAFF. DNA of the CDR3: TGTGCCAGCAGAAGACAGGGCATGGGGACTGAAGCTTTCTTT.